One sample yielded the 11 T cell receptor beta chains listed below, sequenced in a study of early T cells in non-severe SARS-CoV-2 infection (dated by TCRdb to the early 2020s). The library relied on 5' RACE. For sequencing, a NextSeq 500 was employed. Using fastp trimming at Q25 and MiXCR clonotype assembly, TCRdb reanalyzed the public sequencing data and kept in-frame beta chains. Rows are combined by CDR3 protein, so each entry shows the most common genes and DNA. This sample lists 55,000 to 80,000 distinct CDR3 sequences; roughly 10% were detected once. The top ten clones comprise roughly 3.8% of the sample. Specimen: whole blood. Every receptor here comes from an adult who was a healthcare worker with PCR-confirmed SARS-CoV-2 infection or an uninfected control (not recorded which).

This sequence joins TRBV6-5 and TRBJ2-3, with D possibly TRBD2 on 6 matching bases. This CDR3 region has 14 residues. Per germline, CDR1 MNHEY and CDR2 SVGAGI. The V and J ends lost 5 bases and 6 bases respectively, with 15 bases between them. The CDR3 loop reads CASSGDSPGDTQYF. In DNA form, the CDR3 reads TGTGCCAGCAGTGGGGACTCCCCCGGGGATACGCAGTATTTT.

This clonotype has a count of ten or more. The chain joins TRBV11-2 to TRBJ2-2; D is unresolved. Germline CDR1 and CDR2: SGHAT and FQNNGV. CDR3 length equals 11 residues. V was pared by 5 bases and J by 13 bases, with 11 bases between. This CDR3 is CASSLSLGLFF. The CDR3 DNA is TGTGCCAGCAGCCTGAGCCTTGGGCTGTTTTTT.

This clonotype was observed many times. The chain recombines TRBV20-1 with TRBJ1-2; the D gene is possibly TRBD1 (5 bases). Deletions cut 5 bases from V and 8 bases from J, with 15 bases between. The length of the CDR3 is 12 residues. CDR1 is DFQATT, CDR2 SNEGSKA, per germline (reference sequence). DNA of the CDR3: TGCAGTGCTTACCCCTACAGGAACGGCTACACCTTC. Translated: CSAYPYRNGYTF.

The chain links TRBV5-5 to TRBJ1-1; D ambiguous. The V gene's germline CDR1 is SGHKS and CDR2 YYEKEE (reference sequence). The CDR3 is 12 amino acids. Trimming left V 3 bases short and J 3 bases short, with 6 bases between. The CDR3 region is CASSYGDTEAFF. CDR3 sequence (DNA): TGTGCCAGCAGCTATGGGGACACTGAAGCTTTCTTT.

The chain carries TRBV12-3 or TRBV12-4 and TRBJ2-1, with D possibly matching TRBD2 (5 bases). Trimming took off 3 bases at V and 8 bases at J, with 8 bases between the two ends. This CDR3 has 12 amino acids. The CDR3 region has the DNA TGTGCCAGCAGTTTTTCCGGGGATGAGCAGTTCTTC. Protein sequence: CASSFSGDEQFF.

This clonotype was counted a few times. The chain is built from TRBV10-3 and TRBJ1-6; tentatively, D is TRBD1 (5 bases). CDR1 and CDR2 (germline): ENHRY, SYGVKD. The CDR3 length is 14 residues. Trimming stripped 7 bases from V and 5 bases from J, with 12 bases between. The DNA for the CDR3 is TGTGCCATCAACGCGGGACGGAATAATTCACCCCTCCACTTT. Translating it yields CAINAGRNNSPLHF.

This clonotype was seen ten or more times. V and J are TRBV6-1 and TRBJ2-7; D possibly matches TRBD1 or TRBD2 (5 bases each). The CDR3 spans 15 residues. Germline V gene lookup returns CDR1 MNHNS and CDR2 SASEGT. Trimming pared 6 bases from V and 2 bases from J, leaving 17 bases between. CDR3 region: CASRVHRDPAYEQYF. CDR3 coding DNA: TGTGCCAGCAGAGTACACCGGGACCCCGCCTACGAGCAGTACTTC.

This clonotype came up many times. The rearrangement joins TRBV18 to TRBJ1-2; TRBD1 is a possible D gene (5 bases). The CDR3 is made up of 14 amino acids. V gave up 2 bases and J gave up 2 bases, with 9 bases separating them. Per germline, CDR1 KGHSH and CDR2 LQKENI. The CDR3 coding sequence is TGTGCCAGCTCACCAGGGGACGGAAACTATGGCTACACCTTC. Translating it yields CASSPGDGNYGYTF.

This clonotype was detected many times. The gene calls are TRBV18 and TRBJ2-7; 11 bases align to TRBD2. Germline V CDR1 and CDR2: KGHSH, LQKENI. This CDR3 is built from 15 residues. After removal of 6 bases from V and 5 bases from J, the junction contained 9 bases not matched to a gene. The CDR3 bases are TGTGCCAGCTCTCAAGCTAGCGGGAGGATGAACGAGCAGTACTTC. Residues: CASSQASGRMNEQYF.

In this sample, this clonotype turned up many times. V usage is TRBV7-9 and J usage is TRBJ2-5, with D hard to call. The CDR3 spans 13 residues. Between the trimmed V and J ends, which lost 3 bases and 1 base, there was a span of 6 bases. Germline lookup yields CDR1 SEHNR and CDR2 FQNEAQ (reference sequence). CDR3 coding DNA: TGTGCCAGCAGCTTTTGGAGCCAAGAGACCCAGTACTTC. Translating it yields CASSFWSQETQYF.

The J gene is TRBJ1-3, the V gene TRBV7-9, with D hard to call. Germline CDR1 and CDR2: SEHNR and FQNEAQ (reference sequence). Deletions cut 4 bases from V and 3 bases from J, with 16 bases between. This CDR3 has 16 residues. The CDR3 spells CASSSGRALFGNTIYF. CDR3 nucleotides: TGTGCCAGCAGCTCCGGGAGGGCTCTTTTTGGAAACACCATATATTTT.